This TCR beta chain comes out of a study of T cells in Graves' hyperthyroidism and ophthalmopathy. Amplified TCR beta CDR3 regions derived from RNA transcripts. First-round RT-PCR targeting the TCR CDR3 was performed with the HTBI primer set. One entry per CDR3 protein, called by TCRdb with MiXCR from the multiplex PCR reads. Of a few hundred thousand distinct CDR3 sequences in the sample, more than 15% were seen once. General study points: In the analysis, a 13 V-J model separated ophthalmopathy from stable hyperthyroidism.

Germline V lookup: CDR1 SGHTS, CDR2 YDEGEE. Trimming took 5 bases from V and 5 from J, leaving 16 bases between them. There are 14 residues in the CDR3. Newly diagnosed hyperthyroidism, duration under 2 months, in patients aged 18 to 65. Clinical symptoms, serum thyroxine, TRAb, thyroid ultrasound and orbital computed tomography informed diagnoses. Cells are PBMCs isolated from roughly 9.3 ml of fresh blood. This clonotype occurred many times. Its target is not known. Sequencing input: blood. This TCR was sampled from a woman aged 18-30 years with Graves' hyperthyroidism. The V and J genes are TRBV5-8 and TRBJ2-5; D is perhaps TRBD1 (5 bases). CDR3 in DNA: TGTGCCAGCAGATATGCATCAGCAGGGGAGACCCAGTACTTC. Protein: CASRYASAGETQYF. Full variable domain (outside the CDR3, taken from reference TRBV5-8 and TRBJ2-5): EAGVTQSPTHLIKTRGQQATLRCSPISGHTSVYWYQQALGLGLQFLLWYDEGEERNRGNFPPRFSGRQFPNYSSELNVNALELEDSALYLCASRYASAGETQYFGPGTRLLVL.